The next 30 T cell receptor beta chains were all read from a single sample in a study of early T cells in non-severe SARS-CoV-2 infection. Via MiXCR, TCRdb re-called the 5' RACE reads, giving one row per CDR3 protein. The data hold 40,000 to 60,000 distinct CDR3 sequences, with around 7.7% observed a single time. The sequenced material came from whole blood. These receptors were obtained from an adult who was a healthcare worker with PCR-confirmed SARS-CoV-2 infection or an uninfected control (not recorded which).

This clonotype was counted at least ten times. The genes are TRBV12-3 or TRBV12-4 and TRBJ1-5; a weak D match, TRBD1 (6 bases). V was cut by 6 bases and J by 3 bases, with 15 bases left in between. This CDR3 comprises 15 residues. CDR3 loop: CASRPRDTNNQPQHF. The CDR3, as DNA: TGTGCCAGCAGGCCCCGGGACACCAACAATCAGCCCCAGCATTTT.

This clonotype was observed at least ten times. The chain carries TRBV5-1 and TRBJ1-1; D gene uncertain. V shed 2 bases and J shed 3 bases, with 11 bases lying between them. The germline V gene has CDR1 SGHRS and CDR2 YFSETQ. This CDR3 contains 14 residues. In DNA form, the CDR3 reads TGCGCCAGCAGCTTTATGGGCAGTGACACTGAAGCTTTCTTT. This gives the protein CASSFMGSDTEAFF.

This rearrangement joins TRBV6-2 or TRBV6-3 to TRBJ1-6; TRBD1 matches at 9 bases. Trimming took 8 bases from V and 9 from J; bases not matched to a gene: 11. Germline loops: CDR1 MNHEY, CDR2 SVGEGT. This CDR3 spans 15 amino acids. The DNA of the CDR3 is TGTGCCAGCGTCTCCTCACAGGGGGCAGGTTCACCCCTCCACTTT. Translation: CASVSSQGAGSPLHF.

This clonotype was observed many times. The V and J genes are TRBV2 and TRBJ2-7, with D possibly being TRBD1 (5 bases). This CDR3 has 11 amino acids. V was cut by 4 bases and J by 4 bases, with 5 bases left in between. CDR1 and CDR2 (germline): SNHLY, FYNNEI. The CDR3 region is CASSAGYEQYF. The CDR3 DNA reads as TGTGCCAGCAGTGCAGGGTACGAGCAGTACTTC. Complete variable domain (other parts from reference TRBV2 and TRBJ2-7): EPEVTQTPSHQVTQMGQEVILRCVPISNHLYFYWYRQILGQKVEFLVSFYNNEISEKSEIFDDQFSVERPDGSNFTLKIRSTKLEDSAMYFCASSAGYEQYFGPGTRLTVT.

Many counts were recorded for this clonotype. V gene TRBV7-2 combines with J gene TRBJ1-5, with D possibly TRBD1 on 6 matching bases. The CDR3 has 16 amino acids. CDR1 is SGHTA, CDR2 FQGNSA, per germline. V was pared by 0 bases and J by 2 bases, with 11 bases between. This CDR3 is CASSLAPQGGNQPQHF. Written as DNA, the CDR3 is TGTGCCAGCAGCTTAGCGCCACAGGGAGGCAATCAGCCCCAGCATTTT.

Comments on this clonotype: At one end the junction does not follow the germline gene, possibly because of a read error. This chain joins TRBV27 and TRBJ2-1; 8 nucleotides align to TRBD1. Per germline, CDR1 MNHEY and CDR2 SMNVEV (reference sequence). The CDR3 sequence is 14 residues long. The CDR3 coding sequence is TGTGTCAGCAGGCGGACAGGGTCCTACAATGAGCAGTTCTTC. This codes for CVSRRTGSYNEQFF.

This chain joins TRBV12-3 or TRBV12-4 and TRBJ1-2; D is unresolved. This CDR3 comprises 12 residues. Trimming left V 4 bases short and J 4 bases short, with 7 bases between. For the CDR3, the DNA is TGTGCCAGCAGTTCATCTGGCTATGGCTACACCTTC. Residues: CASSSSGYGYTF.

This clonotype was counted many times. The chain couples TRBV30 to TRBJ1-1; perhaps TRBD1 as D (5 bases). Germline V lookup: CDR1 GTSNPN, CDR2 SVGIG (reference sequence). There are 13 residues in the CDR3. Trimming shortened V by 0 bases and J by 6 bases, and 11 bases separated the two germline ends. The CDR3 region has the DNA TGTGCCTGGAGTGTAAGTGGGGCCTCTGAAGCTTTCTTT. Protein product: CAWSVSGASEAFF.

This chain uses TRBV10-3 with TRBJ2-2, with TRBD2 matching over 10 bases. After removal of 0 bases from V and 6 bases from J, the junction contained 7 bases not matched to a gene. The CDR3 has 17 residues. Germline CDR1 ENHRY, CDR2 SYGVKD. The CDR3 is CAISESYTSGEPGELFF. DNA for the CDR3: TGTGCCATCAGTGAGTCGTACACTAGCGGGGAGCCCGGGGAGCTGTTTTTT.

This clonotype was recorded many times. The V and J genes are TRBV5-5 and TRBJ1-5, with D uncertain. The CDR3 is 15 amino acids. V gave up 1 base and J gave up 2 bases, with 10 bases separating them. Germline V gene data show CDR1 as SGHKS and CDR2 as YYEKEE (reference sequence). CDR3 amino acids: CASSLRGVGNQPQHF. The CDR3, as DNA: TGTGCCAGCAGCTTGCGGGGTGTAGGCAATCAGCCCCAGCATTTT.

The V gene is TRBV28, the J gene TRBJ2-7; possible D gene TRBD1, 6 bases. This CDR3 is 14 amino acids long. V was trimmed by 5 bases and J by 0 bases, leaving 11 bases between them. Germline CDR1 reads MDHEN; CDR2 reads SYDVKM. The DNA of the CDR3 is TGTGCCAGCAGTAACCGGGACACCTCCTACGAGCAGTACTTC. The encoded protein is CASSNRDTSYEQYF.

This clonotype was detected ten times or more. The J gene is TRBJ1-1, the V gene TRBV6-4, with D perhaps TRBD1 (6 bases). The CDR3 has 13 amino acids. In germline, CDR1 is MRHNA, CDR2 SNTAGT. V shed 6 bases and J shed 7 bases, with 15 bases lying between them. The CDR3 here is CASRARQAYEAFF. CDR3 bases: TGTGCCAGCAGAGCCCGACAGGCCTATGAAGCTTTCTTT.

This clonotype was counted at least ten times. The rearrangement uses TRBV6-5 and TRBJ2-7, with D uncertain. V lost 0 bases and J lost 2, with 11 bases in between. The CDR3 contains 15 residues. Per the germline V gene, CDR1 is MNHEY and CDR2 is SVGAGI. The CDR3, as DNA: TGTGCCAGCAGTTACTCTCTGGGGAAACCCTACGAGCAGTACTTC. Amino acid sequence: CASSYSLGKPYEQYF.

V is TRBV7-2 and J is TRBJ1-2; 8 nucleotides align to TRBD1. CDR3 length: 14 amino acids. V lost 0 bases, J lost 6 bases, and 3 bases stayed unmatched. CDR1 and CDR2 (germline): SGHTA, FQGNSA. The CDR3 loop is CASSLAGQGDGYTF. The CDR3 DNA reads as TGTGCCAGCAGCTTAGCAGGACAGGGCGATGGCTACACCTTC.

This clonotype was seen repeatedly, ten times or more. The genes are TRBV18 and TRBJ1-1; 8 bases agree with TRBD1. From germline, CDR1 is KGHSH and CDR2 LQKENI. The CDR3 is made up of 15 amino acids. V was clipped by 4 bases and J by 4 bases; unmatched bases: 8. As DNA, the CDR3 is TGTGCCAGCTCACTCTTGACAGGGGAGAGCACTGAAGCTTTCTTT. This encodes CASSLLTGESTEAFF. Drawing the rest from reference TRBV18 and TRBJ1-1, the complete variable domain is NAGVMQNPRHLVRRRGQEARLRCSPMKGHSHVYWYRQLPEEGLKFMVYLQKENIIDESGMPKERFSAEFPKEGPSILRIQQVVRGDSAAYFCASSLLTGESTEAFFGQGTRLTVV.

This CDR3 is CSAPGTGTYGYTF. The DNA of the CDR3 is TGCAGTGCTCCCGGGACAGGGACCTATGGCTACACCTTC. The J gene is TRBJ1-2, the V gene TRBV20-1; TRBD1 agrees at 9 bases. The V gene's germline CDR1 is DFQATT and CDR2 SNEGSKA (reference sequence). V gave up 5 bases and J gave up 4 bases; unmatched junction bases: 5. CDR3 length equals 13 residues.

This clonotype was seen ten or more times. The chain couples TRBV6-2 or TRBV6-3 to TRBJ1-2; D is uncertain. Trimming cost V 2 bases and J 2 bases, with 3 bases left between them. The length of the CDR3 is 12 residues. Germline V gene data show CDR1 as MNHEY and CDR2 as SVGEGT. CDR3 residues: CASSYPNYGYTF. In DNA form, the CDR3 reads TGTGCCAGCAGTTACCCCAACTATGGCTACACCTTC.

The V and J genes are TRBV11-2 and TRBJ2-5; 8 bases align to TRBD2. V dropped 3 bases and J dropped 4; count of bases not matched to a gene: 7. From germline, CDR1 is SGHAT and CDR2 FQNNGV. The CDR3 covers 15 residues. The CDR3 nucleotides are TGTGCCAGCAGCTTGGCTTTAGCGGGGAGAGAGACCCAGTACTTC. Its protein product is CASSLALAGRETQYF.

The chain combines TRBV7-2 with TRBJ2-3, with unresolved D. The germline V gene encodes CDR1 SGHTA and CDR2 FQGNSA. The CDR3 has 14 residues. Trimming shortened V by 2 bases and J by 3 bases, and 9 bases separated the two germline ends. CDR3 nucleotide sequence: TGTGCCAGCAGCTTAAACCTCCCGACAGATACGCAGTATTTT. Translating gives CASSLNLPTDTQYF.

Many counts were recorded for this clonotype. The J gene is TRBJ2-7, the V gene TRBV10-2, with 9 bases identical to TRBD1. The CDR3 extends over 10 amino acids. V lost 8 bases to trimming and J lost 12 bases; unmatched junction nucleotides: 5. The germline V gene has CDR1 WSHSY and CDR2 SAAADI. This chain's CDR3 is CASAGTGTYF. The CDR3 nucleotides read TGCGCCAGCGCTGGGACAGGGACGTACTTC.

V is TRBV7-2 and J is TRBJ1-5; D perhaps matches TRBD1 (5 bases). CDR3 size: 16 residues. Trimming took off 1 base at V and 4 bases at J, with 14 bases between the two ends. From germline, CDR1 is SGHTA and CDR2 FQGNSA. CDR3 nucleotide sequence: TGTGCCAGCAGCTTAGAAGTCGCACAGGTAAATCAGCCCCAGCATTTT. Translation: CASSLEVAQVNQPQHF.

This clonotype showed up just a few times. A junction end diverges from the germline sequence, so it may reflect a read error. This chain connects TRBV20-1 to TRBJ2-3; D may be TRBD2 (7 bases). Per the germline V gene, CDR1 is DFQATT and CDR2 is SNEGSKA (reference sequence). The CDR3 length is 15 residues. The CDR3 bases are TGCAGTCCTAGGAGAGGGGGGGGCTCCATAGATACGCAGTATTTT. Translated: CSPRRGGGSIDTQYF.

There are many counts of this clonotype. This chain uses TRBV6-6 with TRBJ1-4; the match to TRBD1 covers 9 bases. The ends lost 7 bases at V and 3 bases at J; junction bases unmatched: 12. CDR3 length: 17 amino acids. Germline assignment: CDR1 MNHNY and CDR2 SVGAGI (reference sequence). In DNA form, the CDR3 reads TGTGCCAGCACCGGGAAGGGACAGGGTGTATCTAATGAAAAACTGTTTTTT. Its translation is CASTGKGQGVSNEKLFF.

This clonotype came up many times. The V gene is TRBV18, the J gene TRBJ1-4; 10 bases agree with TRBD1. V gave up 2 bases and J gave up 7 bases; unmatched junction bases: 4. Germline CDR1 is KGHSH and CDR2 is LQKENI. The length of the CDR3 is 15 residues. CDR3 sequence (DNA): TGTGCCAGCTCACCAGACAGGGGGCGTTTTGAAAAACTGTTTTTT. Its translation is CASSPDRGRFEKLFF.

The chain uses TRBV12-3 or TRBV12-4 and TRBJ1-3, with a tentative D call TRBD1 (6 bases). CDR3 length: 15 amino acids. Trimming left V 5 bases short and J 0 bases short, with 11 bases between. The CDR3 spells CASSVGGASGNTIYF. The CDR3 DNA reads as TGTGCCAGCAGTGTGGGGGGGGCCTCTGGAAACACCATATATTTT.

This sequence joins TRBV7-9 and TRBJ2-7; 9 bases are a match to TRBD2. Germline CDR1 and CDR2: SEHNR and FQNEAQ (reference sequence). This CDR3 has 15 amino acids. V shed 6 bases, J shed 0 bases, and the junction held 6 bases outside the gene matches. The CDR3 DNA is TGTGCCAGCAGTTTTATAGCGGGGGTCTCCTACGAGCAGTACTTC. This encodes CASSFIAGVSYEQYF. Supplemented by reference TRBV7-9 and TRBJ2-7, the full variable domain reads DTGVSQNPRHKITKRGQNVTFRCDPISEHNRLYWYRQTLGQGPEFLTYFQNEAQLEKSRLLSDRFSAERPKGSFSTLEIQRTEQGDSAMYLCASSFIAGVSYEQYFGPGTRLTVT.

This clonotype has a handful of counts. The genes are TRBV27 and TRBJ1-5; D possibly corresponds to TRBD1 (5 bases). CDR3 size: 15 residues. V lost 6 bases to trimming and J lost 4 bases, with 16 bases between them. The V gene's germline CDR1 is MNHEY and CDR2 SMNVEV (reference sequence). CDR3 sequence: CASSERDAGNQPQHF. DNA of the CDR3: TGTGCCAGCAGCGAACGGGACGCGGGAAATCAGCCCCAGCATTTT.

In this sample, this clonotype turned up many times. The chain uses TRBV9 and TRBJ2-2; the match to TRBD2 covers 12 bases. The J segment lost 4 bases and the V segment lost 2 bases, leaving 6 bases of the junction unmatched. The CDR3 covers 17 residues. Germline V CDR1 and CDR2: SGDLS, YYNGEE. CDR3 loop: CASSVLAGGPGTGELFF. The CDR3 DNA follows: TGTGCCAGCAGCGTTCTAGCGGGGGGGCCCGGCACCGGGGAGCTGTTTTTT. Supplemented by reference TRBV9 and TRBJ2-2, the full variable domain reads DSGVTQTPKHLITATGQRVTLRCSPRSGDLSVYWYQQSLDQGLQFLIQYYNGEERAKGNILERFSAQQFPDLHSELNLSSLELGDSALYFCASSVLAGGPGTGELFFGEGSRLTVL.

This clonotype was counted ten times or more. CDR3 amino acids: CASSFRQGGTEAFF. In DNA form, the CDR3 reads TGTGCCAGCAGTTTTCGGCAGGGGGGCACTGAAGCTTTCTTT. V is TRBV12-3 or TRBV12-4 and J is TRBJ1-1; the match to TRBD1 covers 7 bases. V lost 3 bases and J lost 4; bases outside the gene matches: 5. The CDR3 sequence is 14 residues long.

A few counts support this clonotype. The V and J genes are TRBV18 and TRBJ1-4; perhaps TRBD1 as D (6 bases). The ends were cut back, 2 bases at V and 8 bases at J, with 12 bases in the middle. Germline lookup yields CDR1 KGHSH and CDR2 LQKENI. The CDR3 totals 14 residues. The chain's CDR3 is CASSPNQGNEKLFF. CDR3 DNA sequence: TGTGCCAGCTCACCAAACCAGGGGAACGAAAAACTGTTTTTT.